This TCR beta chain is from a study of shared clonotypes between healthy human individuals. Study-level information: The donor group consisted of a couple of women and a few men, aged 18 to 49.

Notes on the study in general: Richness estimates generally favored naive over memory subsets.

The V gene's germline CDR1 is SEHNR and CDR2 FQNEAQ (reference sequence). The CDR3 extends over 17 amino acids. V lost 5 bases and J lost 0, with 17 bases in between. About this clone: What it recognizes is unknown.

Profiled with immunoSEQ multiplex PCR; TCRdb holds only in-frame clones, not every one. The data show around 1.4 million clones, with about 98.5% seen just once and about 0.4% held by the top ten. The receptor's source is a man aged 25 to 40 in good health. Sequencing input: naive CD4+ T cells sorted from blood. The subset denotes: CD45RA+ positively selected. The chain joins TRBV7-9 to TRBJ1-5; D may be TRBD1 (5 bases). The CDR3 DNA is TGTGCCAGCAGCGGAAAAACAGACAGCTATAGCAATCAGCCCCAGCATTTT. It specifies CASSGKTDSYSNQPQHF.